This T cell receptor (beta chain) originates from a study of beta chain features in type 1 diabetes (dated by TCRdb to 2016 to 2019). In the study overall: Patients and healthy donors did not differ in mean age, gender distribution, total cell number or subset yield. Regulatory and stem cell-like memory subsets were obtained from only 8 patients and roughly 8 healthy donors, while naive and central memory subsets were obtained from all 28 donors. A total of approximately 99,000,000 sorted cells were examined across all samples, and RNA yield correlated strongly with the number of cells per subset. The study compared TCRB repertoires of sorted circulating CD4+ T cell subsets between recently diagnosed type 1 diabetes patients and matched healthy donors. The investigation overall reported the following: Because the HLA sub-analyses included only small numbers of individuals, any influence of HLA type on TCRB rearrangement was left unresolved. Type 1 diabetes patients showed a moderate but significant shortening of TCRB CDR3 length in all four CD4+ subsets. Shorter templates might have been favored by PCR, but patient and control samples were amplified and corrected together, so both groups would have been affected equally by any skew. The naive, central memory and regulatory TCRB repertoires appeared to resemble one another more closely among patients than among healthy donors. Fewer insertions and more nucleotide deletions at VDJ recombination sites were observed in patients with type 1 diabetes, implying thymic rearrangement abnormalities. Because cDNA rather than genomic DNA was sequenced, highly expressing activated cells could have been over-represented, although no difference in activation and CD3 levels was found between groups.

The entire isolated RNA was reverse transcribed using the High Capacity cDNA Reverse Transcription Kit, and thus expressed TCRB transcripts were sequenced. Deep immunoSEQ sequencing was performed on naive, central memory and regulatory T cell samples, with an average of around 3.4 million total reads per sample. Sorted cells were lysed in RLT buffer and RNA was extracted with DNase-treated RNeasy Micro or Mini kits, depending on cell number. Each cell subset was processed separately to prevent cross-contamination, with patient and healthy donor samples processed together. TCRB sequences were amplified from cDNA with the immunoSEQ multiplex PCR, producing 87-bp fragments spanning the CDR3 region. The amplicons were sequenced using the Illumina HiSeq platform. Per the source publication's procedure: Synthetic template baselines were used to correct PCR bias computationally, reads within Hamming distance 2 were collapsed, and singletons that could not be merged were discarded. Reads were aligned against IMGT to assign V, D and J genes, CDR3 length and insertions or deletions at six rearrangement sites. Clonotype counts were normalized to sorted cell number within each subset before computing true diversity and Gini coefficients with the tcR R package. The overlap coefficient, calculated on TCRB nucleotide sequences, was used to measure repertoire sharing. TCRdb took this table from immuneACCESS and kept in-frame rearrangements with V and J called. Such tables lack part of the clones; where checked against another copy, unresolved V genes explain under half of the gap, and the rest is unexplained. V, J and clone size are those of that table, while D and trimming were read from the DNA. The sample yields 150,000 or so clones; approximately 9.2% were counted once. Roughly 0.69% of the sample is held by the ten biggest clonotypes.

Including the terminal cysteine and phenylalanine, the CDR3 comprises 12 residues. CDR3 DNA only is kept here, 36 bases in frame from base 1. V is cut by 5 bases and J by 2 bases, and the space between the germline ends is 6 bases. The germline V gene yields MDHEN for CDR1 and SYDVKM for CDR2. From each donor, a single peripheral blood sample of approximately 110 mL on average was drawn into heparinised tubes. Using a panel that included CD45RO, CCR7, CD25, CD127, CD95 and CD27, naive, central memory, regulatory and stem cell-like memory CD4+ T cells were sorted on a BD FACSAria II. A purity above 98% was achieved for all sorted populations. Right away, PBMCs were isolated by Lymphoprep density gradient centrifugation and were stained directly, with no culture step. Samples were stained and sorted in pairs, with one healthy donor and one patient per experiment, so that batch effects were minimized.

This clone was picked up a small number of times. This clone's antigen is unknown. No much larger clone exists at a distance of one base, and base qualities are not known. This receptor chain uses TRBV28 and TRBJ1-2, with no confidently assigned D gene. The receptor comes from a man younger than 30 in good health. Sequencing input: central memory CD4+ T cells from blood. The DNA sequence follows: TGTGCCAGCAGTGAACAGAACTATGGCTACACCTTC. This encodes CASSEQNYGYTF.